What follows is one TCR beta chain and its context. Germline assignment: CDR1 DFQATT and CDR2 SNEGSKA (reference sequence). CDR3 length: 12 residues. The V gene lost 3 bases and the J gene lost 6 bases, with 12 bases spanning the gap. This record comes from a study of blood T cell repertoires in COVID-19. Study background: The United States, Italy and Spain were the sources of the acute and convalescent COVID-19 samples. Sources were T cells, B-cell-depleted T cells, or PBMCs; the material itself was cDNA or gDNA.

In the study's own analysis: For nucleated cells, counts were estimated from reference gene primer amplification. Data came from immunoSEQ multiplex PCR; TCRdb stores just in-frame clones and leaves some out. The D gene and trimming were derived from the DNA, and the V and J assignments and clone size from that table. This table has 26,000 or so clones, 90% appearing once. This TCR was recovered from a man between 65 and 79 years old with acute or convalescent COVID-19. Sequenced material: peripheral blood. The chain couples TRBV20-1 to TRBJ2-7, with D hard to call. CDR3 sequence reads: CSASDTGSEQYF. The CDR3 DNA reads TGCAGTGCTAGTGATACGGGTTCCGAGCAGTACTTC.